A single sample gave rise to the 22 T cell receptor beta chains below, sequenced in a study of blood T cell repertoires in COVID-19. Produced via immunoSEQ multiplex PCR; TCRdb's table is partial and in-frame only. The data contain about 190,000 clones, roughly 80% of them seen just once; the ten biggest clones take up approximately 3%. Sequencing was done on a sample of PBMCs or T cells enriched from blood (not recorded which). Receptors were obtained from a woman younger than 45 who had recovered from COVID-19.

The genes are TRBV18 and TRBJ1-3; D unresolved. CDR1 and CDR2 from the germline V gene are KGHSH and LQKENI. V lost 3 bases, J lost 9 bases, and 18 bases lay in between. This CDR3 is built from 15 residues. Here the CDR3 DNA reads TGTGCCAGCTCACCTATTTCCGAGAATGGAGGCACCATATATTTT. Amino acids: CASSPISENGGTIYF.

CDR3 DNA sequence: TGTGCCAGCAGCTCAGCGGGAGTGAGCACAGATACGCAGTATTTT. It is translated as CASSSAGVSTDTQYF. The chain employs TRBV9 and TRBJ2-3; the match to TRBD2 covers 8 bases. The CDR3 runs to 15 residues. From germline, CDR1 is SGDLS and CDR2 YYNGEE. The V and J ends lost 4 bases and 0 bases, in that order; junction bases with no gene match: 4.

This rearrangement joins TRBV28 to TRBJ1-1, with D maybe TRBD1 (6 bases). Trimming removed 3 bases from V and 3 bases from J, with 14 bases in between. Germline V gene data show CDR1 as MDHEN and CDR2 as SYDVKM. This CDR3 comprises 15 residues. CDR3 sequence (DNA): TGTGCCAGCAGTTTTGAGGGGGTTGGCGACACTGAAGCTTTCTTT. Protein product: CASSFEGVGDTEAFF.

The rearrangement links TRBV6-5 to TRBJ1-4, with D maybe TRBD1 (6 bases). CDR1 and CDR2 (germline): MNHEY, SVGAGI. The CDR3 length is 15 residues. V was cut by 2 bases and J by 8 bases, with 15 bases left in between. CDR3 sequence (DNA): TGTGCCAGCAGTTACAGTAATGCGAGGGGGGAAAAACTGTTTTTT. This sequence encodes CASSYSNARGEKLFF.

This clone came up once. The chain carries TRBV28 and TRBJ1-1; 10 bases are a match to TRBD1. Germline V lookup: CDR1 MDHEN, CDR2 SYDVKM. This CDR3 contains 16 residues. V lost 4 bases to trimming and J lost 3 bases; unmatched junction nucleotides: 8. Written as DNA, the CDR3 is TGTGCCAGCAGTTCTATCGGGACAGGGGAGGACACTGAAGCTTTCTTT. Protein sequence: CASSSIGTGEDTEAFF.

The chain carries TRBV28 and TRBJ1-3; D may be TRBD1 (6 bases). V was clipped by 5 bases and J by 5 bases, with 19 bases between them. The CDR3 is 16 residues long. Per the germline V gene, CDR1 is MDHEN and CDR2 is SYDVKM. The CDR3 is CASSPSATGTRNTIYF. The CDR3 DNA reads TGTGCCAGCAGTCCCTCCGCTACAGGGACGCGAAACACCATATATTTT.

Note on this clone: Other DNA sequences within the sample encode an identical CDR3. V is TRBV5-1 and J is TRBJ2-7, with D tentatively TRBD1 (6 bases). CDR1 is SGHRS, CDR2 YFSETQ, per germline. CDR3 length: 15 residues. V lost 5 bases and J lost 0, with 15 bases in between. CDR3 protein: CASRPYGTLSYEQYF. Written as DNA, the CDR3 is TGCGCCAGCAGGCCTTACGGGACACTCTCCTACGAGCAGTACTTC.

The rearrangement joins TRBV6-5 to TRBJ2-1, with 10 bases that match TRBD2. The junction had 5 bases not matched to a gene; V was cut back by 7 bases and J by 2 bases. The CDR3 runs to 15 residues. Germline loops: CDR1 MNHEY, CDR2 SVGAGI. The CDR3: CASTKRGGPYNEQFF. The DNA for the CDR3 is TGTGCCAGCACCAAGCGGGGGGGCCCCTACAATGAGCAGTTCTTC.

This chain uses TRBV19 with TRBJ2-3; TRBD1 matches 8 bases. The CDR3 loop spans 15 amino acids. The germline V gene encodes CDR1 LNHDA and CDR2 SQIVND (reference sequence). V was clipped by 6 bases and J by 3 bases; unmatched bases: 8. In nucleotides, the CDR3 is TGTGCCAGTAGCCTAACAGGGGGTGGAACAGATACGCAGTATTTT. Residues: CASSLTGGGTDTQYF.

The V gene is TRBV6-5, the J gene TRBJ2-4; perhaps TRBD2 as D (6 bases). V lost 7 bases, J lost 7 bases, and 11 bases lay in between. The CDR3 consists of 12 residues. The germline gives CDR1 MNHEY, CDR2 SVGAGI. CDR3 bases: TGTGCCAGCAAGGAGGGTTCTAACATTCAGTACTTC. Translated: CASKEGSNIQYF.

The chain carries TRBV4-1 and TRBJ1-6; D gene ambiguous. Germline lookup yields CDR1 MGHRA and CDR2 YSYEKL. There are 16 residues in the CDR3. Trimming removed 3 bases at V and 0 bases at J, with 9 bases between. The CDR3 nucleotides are TGCGCCAGCAGCCACGACGGGAGCTCCTATAATTCACCCCTCCACTTT. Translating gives CASSHDGSSYNSPLHF.

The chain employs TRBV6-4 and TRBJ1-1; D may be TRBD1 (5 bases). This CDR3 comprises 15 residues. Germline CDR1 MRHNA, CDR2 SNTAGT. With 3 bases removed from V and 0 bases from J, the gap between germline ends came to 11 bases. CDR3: CASSEPTAMNTEAFF. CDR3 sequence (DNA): TGTGCCAGCAGTGAACCGACAGCCATGAACACTGAAGCTTTCTTT.

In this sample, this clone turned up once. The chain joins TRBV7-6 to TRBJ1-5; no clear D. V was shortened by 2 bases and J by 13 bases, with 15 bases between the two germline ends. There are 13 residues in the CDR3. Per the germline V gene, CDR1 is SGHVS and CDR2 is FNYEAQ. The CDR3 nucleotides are TGTGCCAGCAGCTTACAACTGGATGGGCCACAGCATTTT. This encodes CASSLQLDGPQHF.

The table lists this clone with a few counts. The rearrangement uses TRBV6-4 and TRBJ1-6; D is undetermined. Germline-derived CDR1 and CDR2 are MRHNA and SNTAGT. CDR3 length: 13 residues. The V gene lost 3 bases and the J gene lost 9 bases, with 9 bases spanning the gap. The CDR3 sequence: CASSESFGSPLHF. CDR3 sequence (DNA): TGTGCCAGCAGTGAGAGTTTTGGTTCACCCCTCCACTTT.

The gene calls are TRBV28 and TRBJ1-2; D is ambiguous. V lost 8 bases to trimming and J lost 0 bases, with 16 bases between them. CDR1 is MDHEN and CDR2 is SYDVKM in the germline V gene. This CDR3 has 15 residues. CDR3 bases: TGTGCCAGCGGGGTCACTGGACTCCCTAACTATGGCTACACCTTC. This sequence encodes CASGVTGLPNYGYTF.

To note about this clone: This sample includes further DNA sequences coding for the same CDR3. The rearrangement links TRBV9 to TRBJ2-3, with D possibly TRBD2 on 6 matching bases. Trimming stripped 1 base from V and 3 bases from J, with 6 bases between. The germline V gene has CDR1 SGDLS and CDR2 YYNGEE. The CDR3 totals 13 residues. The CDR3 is CASSVRGTDTQYF. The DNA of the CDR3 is TGTGCCAGCAGCGTACGGGGGACAGATACGCAGTATTTT.

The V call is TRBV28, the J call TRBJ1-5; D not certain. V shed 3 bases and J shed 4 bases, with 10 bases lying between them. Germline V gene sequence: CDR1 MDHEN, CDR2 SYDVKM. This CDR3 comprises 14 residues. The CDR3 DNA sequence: TGTGCCAGCAGTTTCATAGAACCAAATCAGCCCCAGCATTTT. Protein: CASSFIEPNQPQHF. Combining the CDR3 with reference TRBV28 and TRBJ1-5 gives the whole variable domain DVKVTQSSRYLVKRTGEKVFLECVQDMDHENMFWYRQDPGLGLRLIYFSYDVKMKEKGDIPEGYSVSREKKERFSLILESASTNQTSMYLCASSFIEPNQPQHFGDGTRLSIL.

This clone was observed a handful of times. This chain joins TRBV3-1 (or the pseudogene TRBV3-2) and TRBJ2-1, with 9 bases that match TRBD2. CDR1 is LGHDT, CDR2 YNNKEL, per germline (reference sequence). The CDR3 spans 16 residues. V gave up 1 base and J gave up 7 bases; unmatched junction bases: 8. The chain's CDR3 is CASSQGWLAGFNEQFF. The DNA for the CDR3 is TGTGCCAGCAGCCAAGGGTGGCTAGCGGGGTTTAATGAGCAGTTCTTC.

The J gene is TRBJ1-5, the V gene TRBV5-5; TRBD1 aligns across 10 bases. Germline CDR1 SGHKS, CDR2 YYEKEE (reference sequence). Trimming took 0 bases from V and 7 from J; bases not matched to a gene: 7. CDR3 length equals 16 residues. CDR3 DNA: TGTGCCAGCAGCTTGGAGACAGGGGGCGCGGGACAGCCCCAGCATTTT. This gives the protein CASSLETGGAGQPQHF.

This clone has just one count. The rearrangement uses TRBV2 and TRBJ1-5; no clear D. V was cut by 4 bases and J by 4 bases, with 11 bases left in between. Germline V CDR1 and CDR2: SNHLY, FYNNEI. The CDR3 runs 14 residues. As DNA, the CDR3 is TGTGCCAGCAGTGTCCCTGTTGTGAATCAGCCCCAGCATTTT. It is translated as CASSVPVVNQPQHF.

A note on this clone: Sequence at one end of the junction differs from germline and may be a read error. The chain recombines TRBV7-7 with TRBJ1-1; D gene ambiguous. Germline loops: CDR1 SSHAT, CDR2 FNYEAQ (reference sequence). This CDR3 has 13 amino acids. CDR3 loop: CASSLDKNTEAFF. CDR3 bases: TGTGCTAGCAGCTTAGACAAGAACACTGAAGCTTTCTTT.

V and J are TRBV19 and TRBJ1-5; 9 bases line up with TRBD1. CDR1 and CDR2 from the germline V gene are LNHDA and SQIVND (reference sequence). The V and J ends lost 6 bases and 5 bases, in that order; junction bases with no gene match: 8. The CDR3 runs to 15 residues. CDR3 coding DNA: TGTGCCAGTAGCGGGACAGGGCAAGGGTATCAGCCCCAGCATTTT. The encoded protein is CASSGTGQGYQPQHF.